This entry lists 6 T cell receptor beta chains sequenced from one sample in a study of blood T cell repertoires in COVID-19. Assay used: immunoSEQ multiplex PCR; TCRdb lists only in-frame clones, some missing. This table holds about 130,000 clones, 75% to 90% found once. The material sequenced was peripheral blood. These receptors came from a middle-aged man with active COVID-19.

This chain connects TRBV30 to TRBJ1-5, with D uncertain. Trimming removed 2 bases from V and 4 bases from J, with 9 bases in between. This CDR3 is 13 amino acids long. Germline CDR1 reads GTSNPN; CDR2 reads SVGIG (reference sequence). The CDR3 bases are TGTGCCTGGAGTTTTTCCAGTAATCAGCCCCAGCATTTT. This encodes CAWSFSSNQPQHF.

The J gene is TRBJ1-2, the V gene TRBV5-6; 8 bases fit TRBD1. The CDR3 consists of 13 residues. V was clipped by 5 bases and J by 4 bases; unmatched bases: 4. CDR1 is SGHDT, CDR2 YYEEEE, per germline. The CDR3 protein is CASSSGQGYGYTF. In DNA, the CDR3 is TGTGCCAGCAGTTCTGGACAGGGCTATGGCTACACCTTC.

Remarks on this clone: This may come from a read error, since a much larger clone is one base off. The gene calls are TRBV6-5 and TRBJ2-7; 8 bases agree with TRBD1. Germline assignment: CDR1 MNHEY and CDR2 SVGAGI. V dropped 6 bases and J dropped 3; count of bases not matched to a gene: 7. The CDR3 totals 14 residues. This CDR3 is CASSPRTGSYEQYF. The CDR3, as DNA: TGTGCCAGCAGCCCCAGGACAGGGAGCTACGAGCAGTACTTC.

This clone appeared a few times. This chain uses TRBV19 with TRBJ1-5; no reliable D call. Trimming shortened V by 6 bases and J by 7 bases, and 16 bases separated the two germline ends. The germline V gene has CDR1 LNHDA and CDR2 SQIVND (reference sequence). This CDR3 is built from 14 residues. In DNA form, the CDR3 reads TGTGCCAGTAGAGATTATGCTAGGTACCAGCCCCAGCATTTT. It codes for CASRDYARYQPQHF. Looking up the rest from reference TRBV19 and TRBJ1-5 gives the full variable domain: DGGITQSPKYLFRKEGQNVTLSCEQNLNHDAMYWYRQDPGQGLRLIYYSQIVNDFQKGDIAEGYSVSREKKESFPLTVTSAQKNPTAFYLCASRDYARYQPQHFGDGTRLSIL.

V and J are TRBV3-1 (or the pseudogene TRBV3-2) and TRBJ1-1; D uncertain. Germline V gene sequence: CDR1 LGHDT, CDR2 YNNKEL (reference sequence). Trimming removed 5 bases from V and 3 bases from J, with 13 bases in between. There are 14 residues in the CDR3. The CDR3 spells CASSYASRHTEAFF. DNA of the CDR3: TGTGCCAGCAGCTACGCGTCTAGACACACTGAAGCTTTCTTT.

The rearrangement uses TRBV2 and TRBJ2-5; 10 positions agree with TRBD1. The length of the CDR3 is 15 residues. Germline loops: CDR1 SNHLY, CDR2 FYNNEI. Trimming removed 6 bases from V and 5 bases from J; junction bases left unmatched: 9. The DNA for the CDR3 is TGTGCCAGCAGAAAAGACAGGGGGCTTTTGGAGACCCAGTACTTC. It is translated as CASRKDRGLLETQYF.